A selection of T cell receptor beta chains follows, all from one sample in a study of blood T cell repertoires in COVID-19. Method: immunoSEQ multiplex PCR; TCRdb's copy keeps in-frame clones and lacks some. This table has fewer than 350,000 clones, less than 90% appearing once. Material for sequencing was peripheral blood. The receptor source for this set is a woman in her seventies with COVID-19, enrolled during active disease. The CDR3 runs from the conserved cysteine through the conserved F or W. A D gene is named only where the DNA matches it firmly. Size is stated for part of the rows, as once, few or many counts, or as a class when the clone is expanded.

>TRBJ1-1|TRBV5-1|.|.
TGCGCCAGCAGCATTTACAGGGCGGGGGACACTGAAGCTTTCTTT
CASSIYRAGDTEAFF
>TRBJ2-3|TRBV7-3|TRBD2|.
TGTGCCAGCAGCTCGGGACTAGCGGGGTTCACAGATACGCAGTATTTT
CASSSGLAGFTDTQYF
>TRBJ2-5|TRBV7-2|TRBD2|once
TGTGCCAGCAGCTTAGACTGGGGGGACTACTCTTCGGAGACCCAGTACTTC
CASSLDWGDYSSETQYF
>TRBJ2-7|TRBV7-8|TRBD2|.
TGTGCCAGCAGCCCCGGGGGGTCCTACGAGCAGTACTTC
CASSPGGSYEQYF
>TRBJ1-2|TRBV5-1|TRBD1|.
TGCGCCAGCAGCTTCCGACAGGGGGACAATGGCTACACCTTC
CASSFRQGDNGYTF
>TRBJ2-3|TRBV11-2|TRBD1|.
TGTGCCAGCAGCTTATTAGGGGGCCTGAGCACAGATACGCAGTATTTT
CASSLLGGLSTDTQYF
>TRBJ2-1|TRBV12-3/TRBV12-4|.|.
TGTGCCAGCAGTTCCCCGGGGTTGGGTGAGCAGTTCTTC
CASSSPGLGEQFF
>TRBJ1-2|TRBV24-1|.|.
TGTGCCACGGCGGTAGGCGATTATGGCTACACCTTC
CATAVGDYGYTF
>TRBJ2-1|TRBV4-1|.|.
TGCGCCAGCAGCCAAGATCTGATGGGGACACCCCTGGGGAATGAGCAGTTCTTC
CASSQDLMGTPLGNEQFF
>TRBJ2-1|TRBV11-2|.|.
TGTGCCAGCAGCTCCCTGGGGGGGGGCCATTTCAATGAGCAGTTCTTC
CASSSLGGGHFNEQFF
>TRBJ2-1|TRBV9|TRBD2|.
TGTGCCAGCAGCTTGGGACTAGCGGCCCTCGGGGAGCAGTTCTTC
CASSLGLAALGEQFF
>TRBJ2-2|TRBV30|.|.
TGTGCCTGGAGTCTGGGACACAACACCGGGGAGCTGTTTTTT
CAWSLGHNTGELFF
>TRBJ2-7|TRBV25-1|.|.
TGTGCCAGCATGAGGGACTACGAGCAGTACTTC
CASMRDYEQYF
>TRBJ2-3|TRBV6-1|TRBD2|.
TGTGCCAGCAGTGAAAGGGCGGGGGGGCCATCGACAGATACGCAGTATTTT
CASSERAGGPSTDTQYF
>TRBJ2-2|TRBV10-2|.|.
TGCGCCAGCAGTGTAGGGGGGGCCGGGGAGCTGTTTTTT
CASSVGGAGELFF
>TRBJ1-2|TRBV10-3|TRBD1|.
TGTGCCATCAGTGAGTCGGGACAGGGGGCGCGGACCGCCTATGGCTACACCTTC
CAISESGQGARTAYGYTF
>TRBJ1-1|TRBV11-2|TRBD1|.
TGTGCCAGCAGCTCGGGACAGGGTACGGGCACTGAAGCTTTCTTT
CASSSGQGTGTEAFF
>TRBJ1-2|TRBV11-2|TRBD1|.
TGTGCCAGCAGCCGCCCCGCAGGGGGAAGGGATGGCTACACCTTC
CASSRPAGGRDGYTF
>TRBJ2-7|TRBV7-9|TRBD2|once
TGTGCCAGCAGACAAGGGACTAGCGGGGATAGCTCCTACGAGCAGTACTTC
CASRQGTSGDSSYEQYF
>TRBJ2-2|TRBV27|.|.
TGTGCCAGCCGACCCCCGGGACTTAACACCGGGGAGCTGTTTTTT
CASRPPGLNTGELFF
>TRBJ2-5|TRBV6-1|.|.
TGTGCCAGCAGTGAATCATTTGTCGGAGAGACCCAGTACTTC
CASSESFVGETQYF
>TRBJ2-3|TRBV5-6|TRBD2|.
TGTGCCAGCAGCTGGGGAGGGAGGGATACGCAGTATTTT
CASSWGGRDTQYF
>TRBJ2-7|TRBV9|TRBD2|.
TGTGCCAGCAGCGCTAGCGGGTTAGCCTACGAGCAGTACTTC
CASSASGLAYEQYF
>TRBJ1-5|TRBV18|TRBD1|.
TGTGCCAGCTCACCCGACAGGGCCGATAGCAATCAGCCCCAGCATTTT
CASSPDRADSNQPQHF
>TRBJ2-7|TRBV5-4|TRBD1|once
TGTGCCAGCAGCTTGGGACCAGGGGGCTACGAGCAGTACTTC
CASSLGPGGYEQYF
>TRBJ1-4|TRBV14|.|.
TGTGCCAGCAGCCAAGATCGTGAAAAACTGTTTTTT
CASSQDREKLFF
>TRBJ2-3|TRBV11-3|TRBD2|.
TGTGCCAGCAGCTTACGTTGGACTAGCGGGGGGGGGACAGATACGCAGTATTTT
CASSLRWTSGGGTDTQYF
>TRBJ2-5|TRBV27|TRBD1|once
TGTGCCAGCCGTGAAAGGGGGCGAGAGACCCAGTACTTC
CASRERGRETQYF
>TRBJ2-2|TRBV5-1|TRBD1|.
TGCGCCAGCAGCTTACGACAGGGGGCCGGCGGGGAGCTGTTTTTT
CASSLRQGAGGELFF
>TRBJ2-5|TRBV18|.|.
TGTGCCAGCTCACCACCCTCAGCAGGACAAGAGACCCAGTACTTC
CASSPPSAGQETQYF
>TRBJ1-2|TRBV28|.|.
TGTGCCAGCAGTTTAGGGGGGGCGTCGGGCTACACCTTC
CASSLGGASGYTF
>TRBJ2-7|TRBV9|.|.
TGTGCCAGCAGCGTAGCGCCAGGGTCGAACGAGCAGTACTTC
CASSVAPGSNEQYF
>TRBJ1-6|TRBV2|TRBD1|.
TGTGCCAGCAGTGAACTATCTCCGGGACAGGGATTTTCACCCCTCCACTTT
CASSELSPGQGFSPLHF
>TRBJ1-5|TRBV10-3|TRBD1|.
TGTGCCATCCAGGGGGAAAGCAATCAGCCCCAGCATTTT
CAIQGESNQPQHF
>TRBJ2-5|TRBV9|.|once
TGTGCCAGCAGCGTAGCGGGCAGGACACAAGAGACCCAGTACTTC
CASSVAGRTQETQYF
>TRBJ2-7|TRBV30|.|.
TGTGCCTGGAGTGTACTACGGCGGGACCTAACTTACGAGCAGTACTTC
CAWSVLRRDLTYEQYF
>TRBJ1-1|TRBV30|TRBD1|once
TGTGCCGAGGACAGGCCGAACACTGAAGCTTTCTTT
CAEDRPNTEAFF
>TRBJ1-3|TRBV2|.|.
TGTGTTACTGTGGACAGTCTTGGAAACACCATATATTTT
CVTVDSLGNTIYF
>TRBJ2-6|TRBV27|TRBD1|many
TGTGCCAGCAGTTTCGAGACCCGGGACAGAATTCTTAGGGCCAACGTCCTGACTTTC
CASSFETRDRILRANVLTF
>TRBJ1-6|TRBV2|.|.
TGTGCCAGCAGTGAACGAGACCCAGGGAAGACTTCACCCCTCCACTTT
CASSERDPGKTSPLHF
>TRBJ2-7|TRBV10-3|.|.
TGTGCCATCAGCCTACAGGGAGGGTCGTACGAGCAGTACTTC
CAISLQGGSYEQYF
>TRBJ2-3|TRBV19|TRBD2|.
TGTGCCAGTAGTATATTTGGACTAGCGGTCACAGATACGCAGTATTTT
CASSIFGLAVTDTQYF
>TRBJ1-1|TRBV18|.|.
TGTGCCAGCTCACCACCGGGGGGAACCTCCACTGAAGCTTTCTTT
CASSPPGGTSTEAFF
>TRBJ2-7|TRBV4-1|.|.
TGCGCCAGCAGCCAAGATGCGGCCAGCTCCTACGAGCAGTACTTC
CASSQDAASSYEQYF
>TRBJ2-1|TRBV20-1|.|.
TGCAGTGCGACCAGGGTCAATGAGCAGTTCTTC
CSATRVNEQFF
>TRBJ1-2|TRBV30|.|.
TGTGCCTGGAGTCCCCGGTCCTATGGCTACACCTTC
CAWSPRSYGYTF
>TRBJ1-2|TRBV29-1|TRBD1|.
TGCAGTGGTGAGGACAGGGGTTATGGCTACACCTTC
CSGEDRGYGYTF
>TRBJ2-1|TRBV5-1|TRBD1|.
TGCGCCAGCAGCCCCAGGGGGAACGCCTACAATGAGCAGTTCTTC
CASSPRGNAYNEQFF
>TRBJ2-7|TRBV2|.|many
TGTGCCAGCACCACAGACAGGCTCGCCTCCTACGAGCAGTACTTC
CASTTDRLASYEQYF
>TRBJ1-2|TRBV6-5|TRBD1|.
TGTGCCAGCAGTTCACGACAGGGGTATGGCTACACCTTC
CASSSRQGYGYTF
>TRBJ2-1|TRBV11-3|TRBD2|.
TGTGCCAGCAGTACTAGCGGGGGTTACAATGAGCAGTTCTTC
CASSTSGGYNEQFF
>TRBJ2-5|TRBV24-1|TRBD1|.
TGTGCCACTTCCGGGACAGATAAAGAGACCCAGTACTTC
CATSGTDKETQYF
>TRBJ2-7|TRBV19|TRBD2|.
TGTGCCAGTAGTATCAGCGTGGCTAGCGGGGGTTCCTACGAGCAGTACTTC
CASSISVASGGSYEQYF
>TRBJ1-2|TRBV28|.|.
TGTGCCAGCAGTTTGTCTCGGGAGGGACGGGGCTACACCTTC
CASSLSREGRGYTF
>TRBJ1-1|TRBV18|.|.
TGTGCCAGCTCACCCCGGAACACTGAAGCTTTCTTT
CASSPRNTEAFF
>TRBJ1-2|TRBV7-2|TRBD1|.
TGTGCCAGCAGCCCGCCAGGGGGTGGCTACACCTTC
CASSPPGGGYTF
>TRBJ2-7|TRBV30|TRBD1|.
TGTGCCTGGGGACAGGGGGCTTACGAGCAGTACTTC
CAWGQGAYEQYF
>TRBJ1-1|TRBV19|.|once
TGTGCCAGTAGTATAGTGGGGGCAGAGAACACTGAAGCTTTCTTT
CASSIVGAENTEAFF
>TRBJ2-7|TRBV28|TRBD1|few
TGTGCCAGCAGTTCGCCGGGACAGCTCTACGAGCAGTACTTC
CASSSPGQLYEQYF
>TRBJ2-5|TRBV24-1|TRBD2|.
TGTGCCACCAGTGGACTAGCGGGGGCCATGACTCGCGAGACCCAGTACTTC
CATSGLAGAMTRETQYF